Below are 15 T cell receptor beta chains sequenced from a single sample in a study of shared clonotypes between healthy human individuals. Method: immunoSEQ multiplex PCR; TCRdb's copy keeps in-frame clones and lacks some. There are more than 2 million clones in the sample; 90% to 95% occur only once, and approximately 1.7% lies in the top ten. Terminally differentiated effector memory CD45RA+ cells were left out of the naive CD8 fraction, which was CD45RO-negative and positively selected for CCR7. The sample comprised naive CD8+ T cells from PBMCs. These receptors were taken from a man younger than 30 in good health. Some clones in this sample may be carry-over from other donors' samples.

The rearrangement links TRBV6-7 to TRBJ2-5; 14 bases are a match to TRBD2. TRBV6-7 is assigned to the ORF class and has an uncertain function. CDR3 size: 16 residues. V was pared by 8 bases and J by 5 bases, with 10 bases of the junction left unmatched. The CDR3 region is CASGAGTSGSRETQYF. The CDR3 nucleotides are TGTGCCAGCGGGGCGGGGACTAGCGGGAGTCGGGAGACCCAGTACTTC.

This clone appeared once. The J gene is TRBJ1-4, the V gene TRBV5-1; the match to TRBD1 covers 10 bases. The V segment lost 2 bases and the J segment 2 bases; nucleotides outside the gene matches: 3. Germline V lookup: CDR1 SGHRS, CDR2 YFSETQ. The CDR3 loop spans 16 amino acids. CDR3 nucleotide sequence: TGCGCCAGCAGCTTACAGGGACAGGGGACTAATGAAAAACTGTTTTTT. It yields the protein CASSLQGQGTNEKLFF. The variable domain in full, with the rest retrieved from reference TRBV5-1 and TRBJ1-4, is KAGVTQTPRYLIKTRGQQVTLSCSPISGHRSVSWYQQTPGQGLQFLFEYFSETQRNKGNFPGRFSGRQFSNSRSEMNVSTLELGDSALYLCASSLQGQGTNEKLFFGSGTQLSVL.

The V and J genes are TRBV28 and TRBJ2-7, with 7 positions matching TRBD1. Germline CDR1 is MDHEN and CDR2 is SYDVKM. The CDR3 spans 16 residues. The J segment lost 1 base and the V segment lost 8 bases, leaving 14 bases of the junction unmatched. CDR3 protein: CASEEVRGSVSYEQYF. CDR3 DNA sequence: TGTGCCAGCGAAGAGGTCAGGGGGTCTGTATCCTACGAGCAGTACTTC.

This chain joins TRBV6-5 and TRBJ1-2; D not resolved. Per germline, CDR1 MNHEY and CDR2 SVGAGI. Trimming took off 0 bases at V and 4 bases at J, with 6 bases between the two ends. The CDR3 sequence is 13 residues long. The CDR3 loop reads CASSYSMLYGYTF. The DNA for the CDR3 is TGTGCCAGCAGTTACTCTATGCTCTATGGCTACACCTTC.

V usage is TRBV14 and J usage is TRBJ2-7; 10 positions match TRBD2. Germline CDR1 reads SGHDN; CDR2 reads FVKESK. The CDR3 contains 14 residues. J was trimmed by 2 bases and V by 3 bases; bases with no gene match: 1. For the CDR3, the DNA is TGTGCCAGCAGCCAGGGACTAGCGACCTACGAGCAGTACTTC. It is translated as CASSQGLATYEQYF.

The chain couples TRBV27 to TRBJ1-4; the D gene is possibly TRBD1 (5 bases). Germline V lookup: CDR1 MNHEY, CDR2 SMNVEV (reference sequence). The CDR3 consists of 16 residues. V was trimmed by 5 bases and J by 8 bases, leaving 21 bases between them. The CDR3 DNA follows: TGTGCCAGCAGTCTGAACGCGGGGGGAGAGGTGGAAAAACTGTTTTTT. This sequence encodes CASSLNAGGEVEKLFF. The entire variable domain, with the rest obtained from reference TRBV27 and TRBJ1-4, is as follows: EAQVTQNPRYLITVTGKKLTVTCSQNMNHEYMSWYRQDPGLGLRQIYYSMNVEVTDKGDVPEGYKVSRKEKRNFPLILESPSPNQTSLYFCASSLNAGGEVEKLFFGSGTQLSVL.

The chain uses TRBV28 and TRBJ2-3, with unresolved D. CDR3 length: 17 amino acids. CDR1 is MDHEN, CDR2 SYDVKM, per germline. Trimming shortened V by 10 bases and J by 0 bases, and 23 bases separated the two germline ends. The CDR3 loop is CATATTRRDTSTDTQYF. The CDR3 bases are TGTGCCACCGCTACAACACGGAGAGACACTAGCACAGATACGCAGTATTTT. Filled out from reference TRBV28 and TRBJ2-3, the complete variable domain reads DVKVTQSSRYLVKRTGEKVFLECVQDMDHENMFWYRQDPGLGLRLIYFSYDVKMKEKGDIPEGYSVSREKKERFSLILESASTNQTSMYLCATATTRRDTSTDTQYFGPGTRLTVL.

This clone has only one observation. DNA of the CDR3: TGCGCCAGCAGCCAAGGTAGCGGGATGGGAAGTGAGCAGTTCTTC. Translating gives CASSQGSGMGSEQFF. The rearrangement links TRBV4-3 to TRBJ2-1; TRBD2 matches at 8 bases. Germline V gene sequence: CDR1 LGHNA, CDR2 YSLEER. The CDR3 runs 15 residues. J was trimmed by 9 bases and V by 1 base; bases with no gene match: 8.

V usage is TRBV4-1 and J usage is TRBJ2-7; the D gene could be TRBD1 or TRBD2 (5 bases each). CDR1 is MGHRA, CDR2 YSYEKL, per germline. The CDR3 sequence is 15 residues long. The V end lost 6 bases, the J end lost 0 bases, and 15 bases lay between the germline ends. CDR3 coding DNA: TGCGCCAGCAGTAGAGGGACGGTGAGCTCCTACGAGCAGTACTTC. Residues: CASSRGTVSSYEQYF.

The chain joins TRBV29-1 to TRBJ1-1, with 7 positions matching TRBD1. V dropped 6 bases and J dropped 4; count of bases not matched to a gene: 11. The CDR3 contains 14 residues. Germline CDR1 and CDR2: SQVTM and ANQGSEA. The CDR3 spells CSVRTGAPGTEAFF. The CDR3 DNA reads TGCAGCGTAAGGACAGGAGCCCCGGGCACTGAAGCTTTCTTT.

J is TRBJ2-3 and V is TRBV5-3; the D gene is possibly TRBD2 (5 bases). TRBV5-3 is an open reading frame whose function is uncertain. The V gene lost 9 bases and the J gene lost 2 bases, with 19 bases spanning the gap. The CDR3 contains 15 residues. The DNA of the CDR3 is TGTGCCACACGAACCCTGAGCGGCCACACAGATACGCAGTATTTT. This translates into CATRTLSGHTDTQYF.

The V call is TRBV7-2, the J call TRBJ2-7; 8 nucleotides match TRBD2. This CDR3 has 15 residues. Losses at the gene ends were 2 bases for V and 3 bases for J; bases not matched to a gene: 6. Germline CDR1 reads SGHTA; CDR2 reads FQGNSA. The CDR3 here is CASSLFSGSIYEQYF. CDR3 coding DNA: TGTGCCAGCAGCTTATTCAGCGGGAGTATCTACGAGCAGTACTTC.

The chain employs TRBV19 and TRBJ1-4; TRBD1 matches 7 bases. The germline gives CDR1 LNHDA, CDR2 SQIVND (reference sequence). The CDR3 contains 15 residues. The trim removed 6 bases at V and 5 bases at J, leaving 9 bases unmatched. The CDR3 region has the DNA TGTGCCAGTAGCGCCCGGGACAGCCTCAATGAAAAACTGTTTTTT. It codes for CASSARDSLNEKLFF.

This clone was recorded once. This chain connects TRBV28 to TRBJ2-7; no clear D gene. The CDR3 is made up of 15 amino acids. The ends were cut back, 3 bases at V and 2 bases at J, with 14 bases in the middle. Germline loops: CDR1 MDHEN, CDR2 SYDVKM. The CDR3 loop reads CASSFGFGVAYEQYF. The CDR3 DNA follows: TGTGCCAGCAGTTTTGGATTCGGAGTCGCCTACGAGCAGTACTTC. Variable domain in full (rest from reference TRBV28 and TRBJ2-7): DVKVTQSSRYLVKRTGEKVFLECVQDMDHENMFWYRQDPGLGLRLIYFSYDVKMKEKGDIPEGYSVSREKKERFSLILESASTNQTSMYLCASSFGFGVAYEQYFGPGTRLTVT.

This clone was recorded once. The chain has TRBV28 and TRBJ2-7, with 7 bases matching TRBD1. The CDR3 length is 16 residues. Germline CDR1 MDHEN, CDR2 SYDVKM. V trimming: 4 bases; J trimming: 4 bases; junction bases outside the gene matches: 13. The CDR3 DNA reads as TGTGCCAGCAGTTCGGCCTTGACAGGGACGAATTACGAGCAGTACTTC. Its protein product is CASSSALTGTNYEQYF. The full variable domain, completed using reference TRBV28 and TRBJ2-7, is DVKVTQSSRYLVKRTGEKVFLECVQDMDHENMFWYRQDPGLGLRLIYFSYDVKMKEKGDIPEGYSVSREKKERFSLILESASTNQTSMYLCASSSALTGTNYEQYFGPGTRLTVT.